The entry that follows covers one T cell receptor (beta chain) sequence. Its antigen is unidentified. Addition of a universal primer site occurred through template switching, and cDNA carried unique molecular identifiers. TCRdb processed the 5' RACE reads anew with MiXCR; each CDR3 protein has one entry. The sample has around 1.7 million distinct CDR3 sequences, less than 40% seen once. The CDR3 sequence is 14 residues long. The germline gives CDR1 SGHTS, CDR2 YDEGEE. The data were taken from a study of identical twins. The study, taken as a whole, reports: Fewer insertions characterized abundant cord blood beta clonotypes, whereas memory repertoires showed none. Models predicted too little out-of-frame TCR alpha sharing in monozygotic twins.

Sequencing was carried out using cord blood. V gene TRBV5-8 combines with J gene TRBJ2-4; D gene ambiguous. Matching the DNA end better, TRBJ2-5 makes the J call doubtful. This sequence was found in a newborn girl in good health. CDR3 sequence (DNA): TGTGCCAGCAGCTTGTACCCCGTGACTGAGACCCAGTACTTC. It codes for CASSLYPVTETQYF.